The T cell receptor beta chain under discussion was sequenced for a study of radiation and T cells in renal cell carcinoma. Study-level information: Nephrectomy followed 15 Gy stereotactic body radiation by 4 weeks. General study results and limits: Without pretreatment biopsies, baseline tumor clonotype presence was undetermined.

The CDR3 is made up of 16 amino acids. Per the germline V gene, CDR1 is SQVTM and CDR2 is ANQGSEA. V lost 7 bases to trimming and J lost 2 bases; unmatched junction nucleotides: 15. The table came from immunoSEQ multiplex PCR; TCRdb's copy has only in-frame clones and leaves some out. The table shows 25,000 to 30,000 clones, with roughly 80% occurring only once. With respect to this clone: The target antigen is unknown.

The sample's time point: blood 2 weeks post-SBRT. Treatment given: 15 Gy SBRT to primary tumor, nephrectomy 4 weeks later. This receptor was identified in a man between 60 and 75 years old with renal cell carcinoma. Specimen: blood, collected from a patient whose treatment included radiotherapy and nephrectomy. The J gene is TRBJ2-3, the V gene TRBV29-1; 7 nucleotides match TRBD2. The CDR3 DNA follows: TGCAGCGCAAAAGAACTTCCGGGACTAAACACAGATACGCAGTATTTT. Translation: CSAKELPGLNTDTQYF.